A single sample gave rise to the 14 T cell receptor beta chains below, sequenced in a study of human T cells and chemical hapten exposure. Specified time point: pre-sensitization, week 0. The treatment is: therapeutic diphenylcyclopropenone sensitization with weekly scalp DPC. TCRdb used MiXCR to reprocess the RACE reads, holding one entry per CDR3 protein. The repertoire includes tens of thousands of distinct CDR3 sequences, 6.7% of them detected once, and over 1.5% sits in the top ten. The sample in question was whole blood, obtained in connection with sensitization to the hapten diphenylcyclopropenone (DPC). Source of these receptors: a woman aged 25 to 39 with alopecia areata. Some clones in this sample may be carry-over from other donors' samples.

J is TRBJ2-3 and V is TRBV20-1, with 8 bases identical to TRBD2. The J segment lost 3 bases and the V segment lost 4 bases, leaving 15 bases of the junction unmatched. The germline gives CDR1 DFQATT, CDR2 SNEGSKA (reference sequence). CDR3 length equals 17 residues. The DNA for the CDR3 is TGCAGTGCTAACGGCGGGGGGAGACTCTTAGTGACAGATACGCAGTATTTT. Amino acid sequence: CSANGGGRLLVTDTQYF.

In its sample, this clonotype was seen many times. The gene calls are TRBV6-4 and TRBJ2-1, with D maybe TRBD2 (5 bases). The CDR3 covers 14 residues. V lost 3 bases and J lost 8, with 14 bases in between. The germline V gene encodes CDR1 MRHNA and CDR2 SNTAGT. The CDR3 reads CASSEDEGSDEQFF. In nucleotides, the CDR3 is TGTGCCAGCAGTGAGGACGAGGGTTCGGATGAGCAGTTCTTC.

The V call is TRBV6-2 or TRBV6-3, the J call TRBJ1-1; 8 nucleotides align to TRBD1. The junction had 8 bases not matched to a gene; V was cut back by 11 bases and J by 0 bases. This CDR3 region has 14 residues. Looked up from germline, CDR1 is MNHEY and CDR2 is SVGEGT. The chain's CDR3 is CAGRDRSLNTEAFF. The DNA of the CDR3 is TGTGCCGGCCGGGACAGGAGCTTGAACACTGAAGCTTTCTTT.

With respect to this clonotype: Given a far larger clone just one base away, this is likely a sequencing read error. The rearrangement uses TRBV21-1 and TRBJ1-1. TRBV21-1 is designated a pseudogene. The CDR3 is made up of 8 amino acids. The CDR3 DNA reads as TGTGCCAGCAGTGAAGCTTTCTTT. Encoded protein: CASSEAFF.

Ten or more counts support this clonotype. In nucleotides, the CDR3 is TGTGCCAGCAGCTTATGGGGAGACTATGGCTACACCTTC. This gives the protein CASSLWGDYGYTF. The V gene is TRBV7-9, the J gene TRBJ1-2; D unresolved. The CDR3 spans 13 residues. Trimming pared 2 bases from V and 3 bases from J, leaving 7 bases between. Germline values: CDR1 SEHNR, CDR2 FQNEAQ (reference sequence).

The chain recombines TRBV6-5 with TRBJ2-7, with D tentatively TRBD1 (6 bases). Germline CDR1 MNHEY, CDR2 SVGAGI. CDR3 length: 15 residues. V gave up 5 bases and J gave up 2 bases, with 16 bases separating them. CDR3 residues: CASSPPTGGPYEQYF. The CDR3 DNA is TGTGCCAGCAGTCCCCCGACAGGCGGCCCCTACGAGCAGTACTTC.

This clonotype was seen at least ten times. The V call is TRBV6-1, the J call TRBJ1-6, with D tentatively TRBD1 (5 bases). The CDR3 covers 14 residues. The germline V gene encodes CDR1 MNHNS and CDR2 SASEGT. Trimming pared 8 bases from V and 1 base from J, leaving 9 bases between. CDR3 sequence (DNA): TGTGCCAGCGGGGGTCGATCCTATAATTCACCCCTCCACTTT. Encoded protein: CASGGRSYNSPLHF.

There are many counts of this clonotype. The V and J genes are TRBV7-3 and TRBJ2-7, with D maybe TRBD1 (5 bases). V lost 3 bases and J lost 5, with 11 bases in between. Germline V gives CDR1 SGHTA, CDR2 FQGTGA. This CDR3 spans 13 amino acids. CDR3 protein: CASSLQGFNEQYF. CDR3 coding DNA: TGTGCCAGCAGCTTGCAGGGCTTCAACGAGCAGTACTTC.

This clonotype has a count of ten or more. The rearrangement joins TRBV20-1 to TRBJ1-1; TRBD1 agrees at 9 bases. V gave up 4 bases and J gave up 4 bases; unmatched junction bases: 10. CDR1 is DFQATT, CDR2 SNEGSKA, per germline (reference sequence). The CDR3 has 15 residues. This chain's CDR3 is CSAKGQGAESTEAFF. In DNA, the CDR3 is TGCAGTGCTAAGGGACAGGGAGCGGAGAGCACTGAAGCTTTCTTT.

This clonotype was counted at least ten times. V usage is TRBV5-1 and J usage is TRBJ2-1, with 9 bases lining up with TRBD2. V was pared by 0 bases and J by 8 bases, with 6 bases of the junction left unmatched. CDR3 length: 15 amino acids. In germline, CDR1 is SGHRS, CDR2 YFSETQ. The CDR3 sequence is CASSLAGSGGHEQFF. CDR3 DNA sequence: TGCGCCAGCAGCTTGGCCGGTAGCGGGGGACATGAGCAGTTCTTC. Based on the CDR3 plus reference TRBV5-1 and TRBJ2-1, the full variable domain is KAGVTQTPRYLIKTRGQQVTLSCSPISGHRSVSWYQQTPGQGLQFLFEYFSETQRNKGNFPGRFSGRQFSNSRSEMNVSTLELGDSALYLCASSLAGSGGHEQFFGPGTRLTVL.

This chain's CDR3 is CASSQLGQKNSNQPQHF. The DNA of the CDR3 is TGTGCCAGCAGCCAACTCGGACAGAAAAATAGCAATCAGCCCCAGCATTTT. This chain joins TRBV11-2 and TRBJ1-5; possibly TRBD1 for D (6 bases). CDR1 is SGHAT, CDR2 FQNNGV, per germline. V lost 5 bases and J 0 bases, leaving 17 bases between the germline ends. The CDR3 length is 17 residues.

There are many counts of this clonotype. The chain joins TRBV3-1 to TRBJ2-3, with unresolved D. The CDR3 loop spans 13 amino acids. Trimming took 6 bases from V and 0 from J, leaving 7 bases between them. Germline CDR1 reads LGHDT; CDR2 reads YNNKEL (reference sequence). The CDR3 here is CASSVMSTDTQYF. The CDR3 DNA follows: TGTGCCAGCAGTGTGATGAGCACAGATACGCAGTATTTT.

This clonotype was seen ten or more times. This chain uses TRBV12-3 or TRBV12-4 with TRBJ1-6; 7 positions agree with TRBD1. Germline trimming cut 4 bases from V and 0 bases from J; bases unmatched to any gene: 9. The CDR3 is 18 amino acids. CDR3 region: CASSSLTGRDSYNSPLHF. The CDR3 coding sequence is TGTGCCAGCAGTTCCTTGACAGGGAGGGACTCCTATAATTCACCCCTCCACTTT.

This clonotype was detected many times. The chain is built from TRBV19 and TRBJ1-5; a possible D gene is TRBD1 (5 bases). The CDR3 runs to 15 residues. V was pared by 3 bases and J by 5 bases, with 14 bases between. CDR1 is LNHDA and CDR2 is SQIVND in the germline V gene (reference sequence). The CDR3 loop is CASSIGAGRYQPQHF. The CDR3 DNA is TGTGCCAGTAGTATTGGGGCAGGCCGGTATCAGCCCCAGCATTTT.